This passage covers 5 T cell receptor beta chains from one sample sequenced in a study of cytomegalovirus exposure and HLA in healthy donors. PCR used 60 Vbeta primers and 13 Jbeta primers. Some clones are missing from TCRdb's copy, which holds only in-frame ones; the method was immunoSEQ multiplex PCR. The sample table includes 50,000 to 80,000 clones. Input material: PBMCs. These receptors came from a woman under 30 in good health and CMV-seronegative.

The chain uses TRBV18 and TRBJ1-2; no clear D. The CDR3 length is 15 residues. Looked up from germline, CDR1 is KGHSH and CDR2 is LQKENI. The V and J ends lost 0 bases and 4 bases respectively, with 12 bases between them. The CDR3 DNA reads as TGTGCCAGCTCACCACCGGTGGAGAACCCCTATGGCTACACCTTC. It translates to CASSPPVENPYGYTF.

This chain connects TRBV25-1 to TRBJ2-1; D perhaps matches TRBD1 (6 bases). The V end lost 4 bases, the J end lost 2 bases, and 15 bases lay between the germline ends. CDR3 size: 16 residues. Germline V gives CDR1 MGHDK, CDR2 SYGVNS. CDR3 loop: CASSGRDTETYNEQFF. The CDR3 nucleotides read TGTGCCAGCAGTGGCCGGGACACCGAAACCTACAATGAGCAGTTCTTC.

This rearrangement joins TRBV19 to TRBJ1-4; TRBD1 aligns across 7 bases. V trimming: 3 bases; J trimming: 12 bases; junction bases outside the gene matches: 10. Germline loops: CDR1 LNHDA, CDR2 SQIVND (reference sequence). CDR3 length: 14 amino acids. CDR3 bases: TGTGCCAGTAGTATCGAGGGCCCCCAGGGGGAACTGTTTTTT. This gives the protein CASSIEGPQGELFF.

The chain recombines TRBV6-1 with TRBJ1-2; D not resolved. The length of the CDR3 is 15 residues. V was clipped by 1 base and J by 7 bases, with 16 bases between them. Germline CDR1 reads MNHNS; CDR2 reads SASEGT. The CDR3, as DNA: TGTGCCAGCAGTGAAGAATGGACCGGGGTCGGTGGCTACACCTTC. Its protein product is CASSEEWTGVGGYTF.

The chain couples TRBV25-1 to TRBJ2-7; D may be TRBD2 (6 bases). V was trimmed by 4 bases and J by 2 bases, leaving 15 bases between them. CDR1 MGHDK and CDR2 SYGVNS come from the germline V gene. This CDR3 is 15 amino acids long. CDR3 loop: CASSGGRSGPYEQYF. For the CDR3, the DNA is TGTGCCAGCAGTGGAGGGAGGAGCGGGCCCTACGAGCAGTACTTC.